This passage covers 22 T cell receptor beta chains from one sample sequenced in a study of Ad26.COV2.S vaccination and SARS-CoV-2 variants. The table came from immunoSEQ multiplex PCR; TCRdb's copy has only in-frame clones and leaves some out. This table has a few hundred thousand clones, roughly 90% appearing once. Treatment indicated: some 20 received Ad26.COV2.S at low or high dose, single or two shots; 5 received placebo; per-sample allocation not given. Samples were taken on day 63 after the first vaccine or placebo injection. The sequences come from peripheral blood, collected in a trial of Ad26.COV2.S vaccine versus placebo. All receptors derive from a person between 18 and 65 years old who received the Ad26.COV2.S COVID-19 vaccine or a placebo.

The CDR3 DNA follows: TGCAGCGTTGAGCCGACTTCCGGGCAGGGGACAGATACGCAGTATTTT. As protein: CSVEPTSGQGTDTQYF. The V call is TRBV29-1, the J call TRBJ2-3, with D perhaps matching TRBD1 (6 bases). The CDR3 contains 16 residues. V was clipped by 3 bases and J by 3 bases, with 19 bases between them. Germline V lookup: CDR1 SQVTM, CDR2 ANQGSEA.

The chain has TRBV27 and TRBJ2-1, with TRBD2 matching 12 bases. J was trimmed by 4 bases and V by 5 bases; bases with no gene match: 6. From germline, CDR1 is MNHEY and CDR2 SMNVEV (reference sequence). CDR3 size: 16 residues. The chain's CDR3 is CASSPSGGAVYNEQFF. In DNA, the CDR3 is TGTGCCAGCAGTCCTAGCGGGGGGGCGGTATACAATGAGCAGTTCTTC.

V and J are TRBV5-6 and TRBJ2-3; the match to TRBD2 covers 10 bases. Germline CDR1 SGHDT, CDR2 YYEEEE. V gave up 4 bases and J gave up 2 bases; unmatched junction bases: 4. The CDR3 has 15 residues. CDR3 region: CASSSLAGVTDTQYF. The CDR3 DNA follows: TGTGCCAGCAGCAGTCTAGCGGGGGTCACAGATACGCAGTATTTT.

The chain links TRBV6-2 or TRBV6-3 to TRBJ1-6, with D uncertain. The V gene lost 6 bases and the J gene lost 3 bases, with 15 bases spanning the gap. Germline CDR1 MNHEY, CDR2 SVGEGT. There are 16 residues in the CDR3. The CDR3 reads CASSQTAGDYNSPLHF. Here the CDR3 DNA reads TGTGCCAGCAGCCAAACCGCTGGGGACTATAATTCACCCCTCCACTTT.

The genes are TRBV6-5 and TRBJ2-1; a weak D match, TRBD1 (5 bases). The CDR3 spans 15 residues. From germline, CDR1 is MNHEY and CDR2 SVGAGI. The V and J ends lost 2 bases and 4 bases respectively, with 12 bases between them. The CDR3 protein is CASSYNPGMYNEQFF. CDR3 sequence (DNA): TGTGCCAGCAGTTACAATCCAGGGATGTACAATGAGCAGTTCTTC.

The chain has TRBV9 and TRBJ2-7; TRBD2 might be the D (6 bases). The CDR3 runs to 13 residues. The ends were cut back, 4 bases at V and 5 bases at J, with 13 bases in the middle. The germline V gene encodes CDR1 SGDLS and CDR2 YYNGEE. The CDR3 coding sequence is TGTGCCAGCAGCTCGATGGAGGGGAACGAGCAGTACTTC. It encodes CASSSMEGNEQYF.

This chain uses TRBV4-1 with TRBJ1-4; no firm D call. The CDR3 contains 17 residues. Germline-derived CDR1 and CDR2 are MGHRA and YSYEKL. V lost 1 base to trimming and J lost 7 bases, with 19 bases between them. Written as DNA, the CDR3 is TGCGCCAGCAGCCAAGGGTCAGGCCGAAAAGTTGGTGAAAAACTGTTTTTT. Its protein product is CASSQGSGRKVGEKLFF.

This chain connects TRBV4-1 to TRBJ1-1; D perhaps matches TRBD1 (6 bases). Trimming stripped 0 bases from V and 0 bases from J, with 11 bases between. This CDR3 is 16 amino acids long. Germline V gene lookup returns CDR1 MGHRA and CDR2 YSYEKL. The CDR3 loop is CASSQEETGVNTEAFF. The CDR3 DNA sequence: TGCGCCAGCAGCCAAGAGGAGACAGGAGTGAACACTGAAGCTTTCTTT.

The rearrangement joins TRBV5-6 to TRBJ1-5; perhaps TRBD1 as D (5 bases). The CDR3 is 15 amino acids. The germline V gene has CDR1 SGHDT and CDR2 YYEEEE. V lost 2 bases, J lost 5 bases, and 14 bases lay in between. CDR3 nucleotides: TGTGCCAGCAGCTTTGGCCCGGACAAATATCAGCCCCAGCATTTT. This gives the protein CASSFGPDKYQPQHF.

This clone occurred a few times. The genes are TRBV12-3 or TRBV12-4 and TRBJ2-7; tentatively, D is TRBD2 (6 bases). This CDR3 contains 12 residues. Deletions cut 5 bases from V and 7 bases from J, with 12 bases between. DNA of the CDR3: TGTGCCAGCAGTAGGAGGGATTTGGAGCAGTACTTC. Its protein is CASSRRDLEQYF.

The chain carries TRBV9 and TRBJ2-1; D is possibly TRBD1 (5 bases). V lost 4 bases, J lost 0 bases, and 11 bases lay in between. The CDR3 spans 15 residues. CDR1 and CDR2 from the germline V gene are SGDLS and YYNGEE. The CDR3 DNA is TGTGCCAGCAGCCCTAGGGGAAGCTCCTACAATGAGCAGTTCTTC. This sequence encodes CASSPRGSSYNEQFF.

This chain links TRBV19 with TRBJ1-5; TRBD1 matches at 8 bases. CDR3 length: 15 residues. Looked up from germline, CDR1 is LNHDA and CDR2 is SQIVND (reference sequence). V trimming: 6 bases; J trimming: 3 bases; junction bases outside the gene matches: 7. This chain's CDR3 is CASSKGDRTNQPQHF. The CDR3 DNA is TGTGCCAGTAGCAAGGGGGACAGGACCAATCAGCCCCAGCATTTT.

The chain is built from TRBV19 and TRBJ2-7; D is unclear. The CDR3 has 13 amino acids. V lost 3 bases and J 6 bases, leaving 12 bases between the germline ends. Germline CDR1 reads LNHDA; CDR2 reads SQIVND (reference sequence). CDR3 sequence (DNA): TGTGCCAGTAGTATTGCGACTCCTGGCGAGCAGTACTTC. Its translation: CASSIATPGEQYF.

Comments on this clone: A read error may be the cause here, since a much bigger clone is one base away. Distinct nucleotide sequences in the sample also encode this CDR3. The chain uses TRBV2 and TRBJ1-2; D ambiguous. Trimming shortened V by 1 base and J by 5 bases, and 5 bases separated the two germline ends. The V gene's germline CDR1 is SNHLY and CDR2 FYNNEI. This CDR3 is built from 12 residues. The DNA for the CDR3 is TGTGCCAGCAGTGAAGGGGGTTATGGCTACACCTTC. Amino acids: CASSEGGYGYTF. The full variable domain, completed using reference TRBV2 and TRBJ1-2, is EPEVTQTPSHQVTQMGQEVILRCVPISNHLYFYWYRQILGQKVEFLVSFYNNEISEKSEIFDDQFSVERPDGSNFTLKIRSTKLEDSAMYFCASSEGGYGYTFGSGTRLTVV.

The rearrangement links TRBV7-9 to TRBJ2-7, with 8 positions matching TRBD1. Germline CDR1 reads SEHNR; CDR2 reads FQNEAQ (reference sequence). The ends lost 2 bases at V and 6 bases at J; junction bases unmatched: 6. This CDR3 contains 14 residues. The CDR3 sequence is CASSLQGALGEQYF. CDR3 nucleotide sequence: TGTGCCAGCAGCTTACAGGGGGCCCTCGGCGAGCAGTACTTC.

CDR3 sequence reads: CASRKQGGTDTQYF. Written as DNA, the CDR3 is TGTGCCAGCAGGAAACAGGGAGGCACAGATACGCAGTATTTT. The chain carries TRBV5-6 and TRBJ2-3; a weak D match, TRBD1 (6 bases). From germline, CDR1 is SGHDT and CDR2 YYEEEE. The germline V and J ends were trimmed by 5 bases and 1 base, with 11 bases remaining between them. This CDR3 is built from 14 residues.

The chain uses TRBV28 and TRBJ2-7, with D uncertain. The CDR3 length is 16 residues. The ends were cut back, 5 bases at V and 2 bases at J, with 19 bases in the middle. The V gene's germline CDR1 is MDHEN and CDR2 SYDVKM. The CDR3 DNA follows: TGTGCCAGCAGTAATATCGGACCTCCACGCCCCTACGAGCAGTACTTC. This codes for CASSNIGPPRPYEQYF.

The rearrangement links TRBV5-4 to TRBJ1-2; TRBD1 is a possible D gene (6 bases). The CDR3 consists of 14 residues. CDR1 and CDR2 from the germline V gene are SGHNT and YYREEE (reference sequence). V was shortened by 4 bases and J by 5 bases, with 15 bases between the two germline ends. The CDR3 here is CASSADRRLYGYTF. In DNA form, the CDR3 reads TGTGCCAGCAGCGCTGACAGGAGACTTTATGGCTACACCTTC.

This chain uses TRBV19 with TRBJ1-5; the match to TRBD1 covers 7 bases. Germline loops: CDR1 LNHDA, CDR2 SQIVND (reference sequence). CDR3 length equals 14 residues. The ends lost 8 bases at V and 7 bases at J; junction bases unmatched: 11. The CDR3 reads CASERGLAGQPQHF. As DNA, the CDR3 is TGTGCCAGTGAGAGGGGGCTCGCCGGACAGCCCCAGCATTTT.

The chain carries TRBV4-3 and TRBJ2-7; 9 nucleotides match TRBD1. V shed 2 bases and J 1 base; nucleotides not matched to a gene: 3. Germline V gene sequence: CDR1 LGHNA, CDR2 YSLEER. This CDR3 has 15 residues. The CDR3 protein is CASSQLGTGSYEQYF. The CDR3 DNA sequence: TGCGCCAGCAGCCAATTGGGGACAGGGTCCTACGAGCAGTACTTC.

The chain has TRBV4-1 and TRBJ1-6; TRBD1 is a possible D gene (6 bases). Germline V gives CDR1 MGHRA, CDR2 YSYEKL. This CDR3 is built from 18 residues. Trimming pared 1 base from V and 4 bases from J, leaving 17 bases between. Written as DNA, the CDR3 is TGCGCCAGCAGCCAAGCTCCCGGCAGGGGAGGATATAATTCACCCCTCCACTTT. It encodes CASSQAPGRGGYNSPLHF.

The CDR3 DNA reads as TGTGCCAGCAGCGCCGGGACTAGCGGCTACAATGAGCAGTTCTTC. The encoded protein is CASSAGTSGYNEQFF. V and J are TRBV11-2 and TRBJ2-1; 11 nucleotides line up with TRBD2. After removal of 5 bases from V and 3 bases from J, the junction contained 3 bases not matched to a gene. This CDR3 comprises 15 residues. Germline CDR1 SGHAT, CDR2 FQNNGV.